This TCR beta chain was retrieved from a study of intratumoral heterogeneity in liver cancer. Study-wide context: Most patients were male, with a median age of approximately 63 years. Study findings and constraints: Tumor-infiltrating lymphocytes were acknowledged as under-represented in the sampling.

About this clone itself: Its matching antigen is unknown. The sample contains more than one DNA sequence encoding this CDR3.

Assay used: immunoSEQ multiplex PCR; TCRdb lists only in-frame clones, some missing. The sample carries about 5,900 clones, around 68% recorded once. Patients had early-stage hepatocellular carcinoma, untreated before resection. No macroscopic necrosis or hemorrhage was seen in sampled areas. Per the germline V gene, CDR1 is LGHNA and CDR2 is YNFKEQ. The ends were cut back, 6 bases at V and 10 bases at J, with 31 bases in the middle. The CDR3 totals 19 residues. The clonotype comes from a man in his sixties or seventies with hepatocellular carcinoma. The specimen comprised tumor-adjacent normal tissue, sampled before any cancer treatment. This chain uses TRBV4-2 with TRBJ1-6; D is unclear. CDR3 DNA sequence: TGTGCCAGCAGTTTGGAGGCTAACGGAGGTGAGGTAAAGCTATCACCCCTCCACTTT. This encodes CASSLEANGGEVKLSPLHF.